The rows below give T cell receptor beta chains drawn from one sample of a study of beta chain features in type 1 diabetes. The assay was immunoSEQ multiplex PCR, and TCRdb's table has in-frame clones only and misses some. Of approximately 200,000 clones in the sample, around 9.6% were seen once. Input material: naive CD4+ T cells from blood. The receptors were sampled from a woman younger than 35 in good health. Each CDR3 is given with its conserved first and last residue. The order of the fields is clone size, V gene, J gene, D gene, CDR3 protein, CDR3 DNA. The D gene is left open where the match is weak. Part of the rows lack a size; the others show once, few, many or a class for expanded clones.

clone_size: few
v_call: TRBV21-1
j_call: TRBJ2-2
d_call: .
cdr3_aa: CASSKDYGELFF
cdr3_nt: TGTGCCAGCAGCAAAGACTACGGGGAGCTGTTTTTT

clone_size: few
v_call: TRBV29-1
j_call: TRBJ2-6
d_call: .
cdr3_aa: CSVVLGTGVPGANVLTF
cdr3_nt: TGCAGCGTTGTTCTAGGGACGGGGGTTCCAGGGGCCAACGTCCTGACTTTC

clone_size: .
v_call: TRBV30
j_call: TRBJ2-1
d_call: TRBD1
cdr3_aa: CAWSARQGAGNEQFF
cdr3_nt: TGTGCCTGGAGTGCCCGACAGGGGGCGGGCAATGAGCAGTTCTTC

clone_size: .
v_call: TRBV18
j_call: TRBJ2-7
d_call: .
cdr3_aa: CASSPSPSEYEQYF
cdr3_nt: TGTGCCAGCTCACCATCGCCTAGTGAGTACGAGCAGTACTTC

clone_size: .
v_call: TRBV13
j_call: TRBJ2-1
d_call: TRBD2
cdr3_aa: CASSLLAGLSYNEQFF
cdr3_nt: TGTGCCAGCAGCTTACTAGCGGGGCTCTCCTACAATGAGCAGTTCTTC

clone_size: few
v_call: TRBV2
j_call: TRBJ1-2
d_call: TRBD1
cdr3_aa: CASTKDRETSGYTF
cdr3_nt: TGTGCCAGCACGAAAGACAGGGAAACTAGCGGCTACACCTTC

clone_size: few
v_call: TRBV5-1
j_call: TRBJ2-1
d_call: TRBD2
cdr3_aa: CASSLVASGGYNEQFF
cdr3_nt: TGCGCCAGCAGCTTGGTGGCTAGCGGGGGCTACAATGAGCAGTTCTTC

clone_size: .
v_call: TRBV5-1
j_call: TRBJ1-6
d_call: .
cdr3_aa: CASSPADTRPNSPLHF
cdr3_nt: TGCGCCAGCAGCCCGGCCGACACTAGACCCAATTCACCCCTCCACTTT

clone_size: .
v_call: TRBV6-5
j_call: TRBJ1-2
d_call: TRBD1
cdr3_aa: CANIYRGNYGYTF
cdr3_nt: TGTGCCAACATATACAGGGGCAACTATGGCTACACCTTC

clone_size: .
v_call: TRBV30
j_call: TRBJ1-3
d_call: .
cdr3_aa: CAWSVFGGNTIYF
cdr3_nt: TGTGCCTGGAGTGTATTTGGCGGAAACACCATATATTTT

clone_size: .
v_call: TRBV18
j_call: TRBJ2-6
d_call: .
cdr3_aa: CASSPLGSGANVLTF
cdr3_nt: TGTGCCAGCTCACCCCTAGGCTCTGGGGCCAACGTCCTGACTTTC

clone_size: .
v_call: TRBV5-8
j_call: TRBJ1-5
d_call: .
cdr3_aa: CASSSNSPQHF
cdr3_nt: TGTGCCAGCAGCTCTAACTCCCCCCAGCATTTT

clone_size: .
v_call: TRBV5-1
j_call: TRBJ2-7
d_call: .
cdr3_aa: CASSQGWTHEQYF
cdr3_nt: TGCGCCAGCAGCCAGGGGTGGACTCACGAGCAGTACTTC

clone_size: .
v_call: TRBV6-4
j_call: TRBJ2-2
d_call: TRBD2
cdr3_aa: CASSETSGGIPGELFF
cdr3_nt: TGTGCCAGCAGTGAAACTAGCGGGGGGATCCCCGGGGAGCTGTTTTTT

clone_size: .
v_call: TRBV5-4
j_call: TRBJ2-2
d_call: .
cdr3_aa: CASSLGQTNTGELFF
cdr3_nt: TGTGCCAGCAGCTTGGGACAGACCAACACCGGGGAGCTGTTTTTT

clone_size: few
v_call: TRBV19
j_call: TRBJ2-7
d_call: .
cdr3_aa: CASSPSVAYEQYF
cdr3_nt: TGTGCCAGTAGTCCGAGCGTTGCCTACGAGCAGTACTTC

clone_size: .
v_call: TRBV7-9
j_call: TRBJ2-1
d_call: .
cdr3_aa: CASSREKRGILSYNEQFF
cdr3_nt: TGTGCCAGCAGCCGGGAAAAGAGGGGGATTCTCTCCTACAATGAGCAGTTCTTC

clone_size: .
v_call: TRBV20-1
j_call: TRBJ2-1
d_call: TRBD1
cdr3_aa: CSARDATGKFF
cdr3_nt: TGCAGTGCTAGAGATGCGACAGGGAAGTTCTTC

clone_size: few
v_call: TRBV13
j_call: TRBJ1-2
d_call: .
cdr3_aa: CASSESTGNGYTF
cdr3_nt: TGTGCCAGCAGCGAATCCACAGGGAACGGCTACACCTTC

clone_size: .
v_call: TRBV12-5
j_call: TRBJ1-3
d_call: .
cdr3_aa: CASGRDETGNTIYF
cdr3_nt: TGTGCTAGTGGCCGGGATGAGACAGGAAACACCATATATTTT

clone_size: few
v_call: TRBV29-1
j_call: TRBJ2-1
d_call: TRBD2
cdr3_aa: CSAARGGLNEQFF
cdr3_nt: TGCAGCGCTGCGCGGGGGGGGTTGAATGAGCAGTTCTTC

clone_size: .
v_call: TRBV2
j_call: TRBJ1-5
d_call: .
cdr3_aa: CASSPGFRSNQPQHF
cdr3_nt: TGTGCCAGCAGTCCGGGTTTTCGTAGCAATCAGCCCCAGCATTTT